One TCR beta chain is described in this entry. There is no known antigen for this receptor. No much larger clonotype is one base removed from it; base qualities were not supplied. The germline V gene gives CDR1 as SGHRS and CDR2 as YFSETQ. Taken from cysteine to phenylalanine, the CDR3 has 13 residues. This entry keeps only the CDR3 DNA: 39 bases, framed from base 1. A distance of 10 bases separates the germline ends of V and J, which lose 2 bases and 5 bases respectively. The CDR3 regions of human TCRbeta chains were subjected to immunosequencing. The authors processed their data as follows. TCRs in the repertoires were matched against a reference library of SARS-CoV-2-specific TCRs that had been generated with the MIRA antigen-specificity platform. Breadth was defined as the fraction of unique TCRs that were SARS-CoV-2-associated. Depth was defined as the fraction of total T cells that were SARS-CoV-2-associated. Each spike-specific TCR was assigned to its reactive spike region and to a CD4 or CD8 class using the MIRA data. Log10-transformed breadth and depth values were compared by one-way ANOVA with Sidak's multiple comparisons tests. The source is immuneACCESS, and TCRdb retained only in-frame sequences with V and J called. Part of the clones is not carried over; for the studies checked, unresolved V genes explain less than half of this, and the remainder is unexplained. V, J and clone size reflect that table, while D and trimming were determined from the DNA. This sample lists some 140,000 clones; 89% were detected once. Together, the top ten hold approximately 9.8% of the sample.

This sample was included in a study of T cell responses to AZD1222 COVID-19 vaccine (dated by TCRdb to the early 2020s). In the study overall: TCR sequencing was performed for roughly 240 trial participants, of whom about 200 were given two doses of AZD1222 and some 25 were given two doses of MenACWY control vaccine. Trial participants were enrolled by age into 18-55, 56-69 and 70-plus year subgroups, with about 150, 28 and 57 TCR-sequenced participants respectively. General conclusions and limits of the study: Reportedly, close to half of the unique spike-specific TCRs recognized epitopes lying outside the regions that are mutated in the B.1.351 and B.1.1.7 variants. CD4 TCRs associated with the vaccine covered the entire spike protein, and the dominant responses were in regions 160-218 and 743-854. Conclusions about previously exposed vaccinees are limited, since just a handful of AZD1222 recipients were seropositive for SARS-CoV-2 at baseline. After two AZD1222 doses, both the breadth and the depth of spike-specific TCRs were significantly higher than at day 0 and than in MenACWY recipients. Because no samples from the day 14 peak response were available, repertoires could be characterized only after the peak T cell response. The 56-69-year group was small, and its depth increase did not reach significance, likely because of low power. Most participants were white British and females outnumbered males, and the authors suggested that clonal diversity may have been underestimated.

Explained via the paper, the time point label denotes: about 28 days (+/-7) after the second vaccine dose. Because spike-specific TCR depth and breadth did not differ between the two schedules, AZD1222 recipients who got a second dose at roughly 4 weeks were pooled with those who got a second dose at roughly 12 weeks. Vaccinee samples were obtained from the UK trials COV001 and COV002, which included a single-blind randomized controlled phase 2/3 trial of AZD1222 (ChAdOx1 nCoV-19) in healthy adults. For TCRbeta chain sequencing, PBMC samples from trial participants were taken at day 0 and at day 28 after the second dose.

This TCR was recovered from an adult who received the AZD1222 COVID-19 vaccine. The chain is encoded by TRBV5-1 joined to TRBJ2-5; no D gene is confidently identified. The source was peripheral blood, collected 28 days after the second AZD1222 dose. The DNA reads TGCGCCAGCAGCTTTGAAGGGTGGGAGACCCAGTACTTC. Its protein product is CASSFEGWETQYF.